Reported below is one T cell receptor beta chain. This entry comes from a study of shared clonotypes between healthy human individuals. In the naive CD8 group, cells lacked CD45RO and were positively selected for CCR7, so terminally differentiated effector memory CD45RA+ cells were left out. Donors, healthy HIV-negative adults, lacked recent acute infections or vaccinations. Profiled with immunoSEQ multiplex PCR; TCRdb holds only in-frame clones, not every one. The sample comprises roughly 2,000,000 clones, roughly 93% of which are singletons, and less than 2% rests with the top ten. Trimming took 8 bases from V and 0 from J; bases not matched to a gene: 12. This CDR3 contains 16 residues. Germline V gene lookup returns CDR1 MNHEY and CDR2 SMNVEV (reference sequence).

Sequencing was done on a sample of naive CD8+ T cells from PBMCs. The TCR sequence derives from a man younger than 30 in good health. Some clones in this sample may be carry-over from other donors' samples. The genes are TRBV27 and TRBJ2-7; 8 bases agree with TRBD1. The CDR3 loop is CASAHLGQGPSYEQYF. In DNA form, the CDR3 reads TGTGCCAGCGCCCACCTTGGACAGGGCCCCTCCTACGAGCAGTACTTC.